The TCR beta chain under discussion was sequenced for a study of T cell repertoires in cytomegalovirus infection. Study outcomes and limitations: Clonotypes of TCR beta that were HLA-C-restricted and CMV-specific dominated the ex vivo response.

Regarding this clonotype: Its antigen remains unidentified.

In TCRdb, the reads were re-called with MiXCR into one record per CDR3 protein. The repertoire holds 200,000 or so distinct CDR3 sequences, with roughly 34% as singletons. The sequence derives from a human donor in good health (CMV status not recorded). Some clones in this sample may be carry-over from other donors' samples. The sequences come from CD8+ T cells from cultured PBMCs, collected from culture after CMV antigen stimulation.

In nucleotides, the CDR3 is TGTGCCAGCAGCCTTACGGGAGGGCAGAAGGATGGCTACACCTTC. Protein sequence: CASSLTGGQKDGYTF. The chain links TRBV7-4 to TRBJ1-2; no clear D gene. CDR3 length: 15 amino acids. V lost 5 bases and J 6 bases, leaving 19 bases between the germline ends. The germline gives CDR1 SGHVT, CDR2 SQSDAQ.